Listed below are T cell receptor beta chains from one sample, sequenced in a study of T cells expressing NK-cell markers. TCRdb reprocessed the 5' RACE reads, with one entry per CDR3 protein and no DNA. The listing records under 500,000 distinct CDR3 sequences. Sequenced material: blood T cells: a sorted CD56 or NKG2C T cell subset, CD4+ or CD8+ T cells, or bulk PBMC T cells (not recorded which). Receptors originate from a woman aged 18-69 years in good health. CDR3s include the opening cysteine and the closing phenylalanine or tryptophan. The order of the fields is J gene, V gene, CDR3 protein.

TRBJ2-3,TRBV12-3/TRBV12-4,CASSILGGILSTDTQYF
TRBJ1-1,TRBV29-1,CSVGHQNTEAFF
TRBJ2-2,TRBV29-1,CSVEWGESTGELFF
TRBJ1-5,TRBV4-2,CASSPVWGLGQPQHF
TRBJ2-5,TRBV7-6,CASSPGDYETQYF
TRBJ1-1,TRBV6-4,CASMPCLGAFF
TRBJ2-6,TRBV6-2/TRBV6-3,CASSENLAVVRSGANVLTF
TRBJ2-3,TRBV7-9,CASSFGGGGDTQYF
TRBJ1-2,TRBV20-1,CSAREGTGDYGYTF
TRBJ1-6,TRBV12-3/TRBV12-4,CASSLGMQGSDNSPLHF
TRBJ2-1,TRBV11-2,CASSPGQMGNEQFF
TRBJ1-6,TRBV19,CASSIDRGSPLHF
TRBJ2-1,TRBV27,CASSLFRGGMGGEQFF
TRBJ2-2,TRBV12-3/TRBV12-4,CASRDQVATGELFF
TRBJ2-5,TRBV3-1,CASSQDPSTSGGAETQYF
TRBJ2-1,TRBV6-2/TRBV6-3,CASSYSSGQFF
TRBJ2-3,TRBV18,CASSPRGQSSTDTQYF
TRBJ2-3,TRBV12-3/TRBV12-4,CASSQRGAPTDTQYF
TRBJ2-1,TRBV29-1,CSAPVEGRPYNEQFF
TRBJ1-2,TRBV12-3/TRBV12-4,CASIGDRRGGYTF
TRBJ2-5,TRBV29-1,CSVGGIGGETQYF
TRBJ1-1,TRBV12-3/TRBV12-4,CASSSGQTWTEAFF
TRBJ2-2,TRBV20-1,CSARDHKGRTGELFF
TRBJ2-1,TRBV4-2,CASSQRTRLGNNEQFF
TRBJ2-3,TRBV6-1,CATAGRVGTDTQYF
TRBJ2-5,TRBV5-5,CASSLGLAGGSKETQYF
TRBJ1-3,TRBV20-1,CSASPSTGLSGNTIYF
TRBJ2-5,TRBV7-9,CARDFRGGETQYF
TRBJ2-7,TRBV7-6,CASSLGGSSGRTEQYF
TRBJ2-2,TRBV5-1,CASSLQLNTGELFF
TRBJ2-3,TRBV27,CATQGDSVTASTDTQYF
TRBJ1-1,TRBV12-3/TRBV12-4,CASSYPRGGTEAFF
TRBJ2-7,TRBV20-1,CSARDPGVIYEQYF
TRBJ2-1,TRBV6-1,CASSPRGMAYNEQFF
TRBJ2-5,TRBV6-2/TRBV6-3,CASNNWGFRETQYF
TRBJ2-1,TRBV19,CASSRGGTSGRYVDEQFF
TRBJ1-2,TRBV12-3/TRBV12-4,CASSFGQSFGYGYTF
TRBJ2-7,TRBV6-2/TRBV6-3,CASSGTSRQGYEQYF
TRBJ2-3,TRBV5-1,CASSTERERQDTQYF
TRBJ1-4,TRBV5-1,CASSPKVVEDGEKLFF
TRBJ2-1,TRBV10-1,CASSELGSYNEQFF
TRBJ2-1,TRBV19,CASSIGESSYNEQFF
TRBJ1-2,TRBV10-2,CASSHTGAYGYTF
TRBJ2-1,TRBV10-3,CAIRGLAGGLGQFF
TRBJ2-1,TRBV20-1,CSARDSSRGGEQFF
TRBJ2-1,TRBV29-1,CSVWLRAGASFF
TRBJ2-7,TRBV27,CASSFLRDAGEQYF
TRBJ1-4,TRBV11-2,CASSLDLQGTEKLFF
TRBJ1-4,TRBV12-3/TRBV12-4,CASSSAAFNEKLFF
TRBJ2-3,TRBV4-1,CASSQDGGGMDTQYF
TRBJ2-7,TRBV11-1,CASTPRVGPYEQYF
TRBJ2-2,TRBV4-2,CASSQPLAGNTGELFF
TRBJ1-4,TRBV5-8,CASSAGIRRGANEKLFF
TRBJ2-5,TRBV7-2,CASSFGFQETQYF
TRBJ1-5,TRBV6-6,CAASSGVGQPQHF
TRBJ1-5,TRBV29-1,CSVGEGVEPQHF
TRBJ2-5,TRBV10-3,CAITDAPGETQYF
TRBJ2-1,TRBV20-1,CSAREGGNEQFF